This record concerns one T cell receptor (beta chain) sequence. Its antigen is as yet unknown. The record originates from a study of T-cell reconstitution after alpha-beta-depleted transplantation in children. Whole-study findings and limits: Some patients' high day-60 TCRbeta diversity was traced to surviving recipient T cells and thymic progenitors. It was newly produced T cells that mostly accounted for T-cell counts and diversity one year after transplant. Expanded graft clones numbering several hundred reportedly gave rise to alpha-beta T cells about two months after transplant.

This CDR3 has 11 amino acids. Between the trimmed V and J ends, which lost 3 bases and 10 bases, there was a span of 10 bases. Germline lookup yields CDR1 SGHRS and CDR2 YFSETQ. Unique molecular identifiers were built into the TCRbeta library. One entry per CDR3 protein, called by TCRdb with MiXCR from the PCR reads. Of approximately 7,000 distinct CDR3 sequences in the sample, 16% were seen once. The chain uses TRBV5-1 and TRBJ1-1, with D unresolved. The receptor was isolated from a boy aged 2 to 10 with acute lymphoblastic leukemia, due to receive a stem cell transplant. Material: PBMCs, obtained before TCRalphabeta/CD19-depleted stem cell transplant. For the CDR3, the DNA is TGCGCCAGCAGCTCCGGGGTGGGAGCTTTCTTT. It specifies CASSSGVGAFF.